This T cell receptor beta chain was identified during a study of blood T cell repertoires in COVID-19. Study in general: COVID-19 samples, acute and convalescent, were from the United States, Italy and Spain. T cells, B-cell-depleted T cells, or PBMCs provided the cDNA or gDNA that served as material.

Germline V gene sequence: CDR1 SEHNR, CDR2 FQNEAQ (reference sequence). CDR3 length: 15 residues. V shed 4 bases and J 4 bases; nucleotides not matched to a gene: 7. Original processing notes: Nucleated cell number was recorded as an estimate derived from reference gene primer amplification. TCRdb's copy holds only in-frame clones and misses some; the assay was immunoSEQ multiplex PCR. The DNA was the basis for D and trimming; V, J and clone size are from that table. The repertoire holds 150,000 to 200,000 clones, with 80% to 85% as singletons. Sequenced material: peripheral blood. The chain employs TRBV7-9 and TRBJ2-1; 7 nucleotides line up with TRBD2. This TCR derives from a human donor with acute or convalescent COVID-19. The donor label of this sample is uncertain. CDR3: CASSSWLAAYNEQFF. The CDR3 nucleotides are TGTGCCAGCAGCTCGTGGCTAGCGGCGTACAATGAGCAGTTCTTC.